This T cell receptor beta chain was recorded in a study of cytomegalovirus exposure and HLA in healthy donors. Study-level points and caveats: With high specificity and sensitivity, the classifier reportedly diagnosed cytomegalovirus status. About 87% or about 30% of the time was how often most TCR beta V segments were productive, according to an earlier analysis. Around 160 TCR beta chains were listed as cytomegalovirus-associated. With DRB1 most and HLA-C fewest, TCR association rates differed between HLA loci in a later analysis.

Comment on this clone: Its antigen is currently unknown.

Amplification used 60 Vbeta primers and 13 Jbeta primers. Sequencing used immunoSEQ multiplex PCR; TCRdb keeps in-frame clones, though not all of them. The repertoire has roughly 120,000 clones, around 8.5% of them found once; the top ten carry 5% to 6%. Germline V gene lookup returns CDR1 LNHDA and CDR2 SQIVND (reference sequence). This CDR3 contains 13 residues. The ends lost 9 bases at V and 10 bases at J; junction bases unmatched: 7. The chain couples TRBV19 to TRBJ1-3; 12 nucleotides align to TRBD1. The receptor was derived from a man in his forties in good health and CMV-seronegative. Sequenced: PBMCs. In DNA form, the CDR3 reads TGTGCCAGCCTTCCGGGACAGGGGGCGACCATATATTTT. Its translation is CASLPGQGATIYF.